Below, one TCR beta chain is given with its context. What it binds is unknown. The primer mix had 60 Vbeta and 13 Jbeta primers. Study processing details: Roughly 10 million shared chains were among around 78 million unique TCR beta chains counted in a later analysis. Data came from immunoSEQ multiplex PCR; TCRdb stores just in-frame clones and leaves some out. V and J calls and clone size are those listed in that table; D and trimming were worked out from the DNA. This sample contains some 72,000 clones. This entry is derived from a study of cytomegalovirus exposure and HLA in healthy donors. Findings and caveats of the study: Follow-up analysis later connected one missense variant in DCLRE1C with trimming of TCR beta V- and J-genes. A later analysis associated 15,000 or so TCR beta sequences with HLA alleles at a 0.05 false discovery rate. In an earlier analysis, productive rearrangement rates for most beta V segments clustered near 87% or 30%.

CDR1 and CDR2 from the germline V gene are DFQATT and SNEGSKA (reference sequence). CDR3 length equals 11 residues. V dropped 8 bases and J dropped 5 bases, with 10 bases sitting between them. This clonotype was sampled from a boy aged 10-17 years in good health and CMV-seronegative. This chain uses TRBV20-1 with TRBJ2-1; no definite D call. Material: PBMCs. This CDR3 is CSIPRNNEQFF. CDR3 in DNA: TGCAGTATCCCTAGGAACAATGAGCAGTTCTTC.